These 5 T cell receptor beta chains originate from one sample sequenced in a study of T cell repertoires in cytomegalovirus infection. These receptors' antigens are unknown. MiXCR, run by TCRdb on the reads, gives a single entry per CDR3 protein. There are 570,000 or so distinct CDR3 sequences in the sample; about 39% occur only once, and 48% lies in the top ten. The sample consisted of cultured PBMCs, taken from culture after CMV antigen stimulation. Every receptor here comes from a human donor in good health (CMV status not recorded). Some clones in this sample may be carry-over from other donors' samples.

This clonotype was seen a few times. This chain links TRBV12-3 or TRBV12-4 with TRBJ1-3, with 7 positions matching TRBD1. The CDR3 is 13 amino acids. With 3 bases clipped from V and 8 bases from J, the junction kept 4 bases outside the gene matches. The DNA of the CDR3 is TGTGCCAGCAGTTTCGAGGGGGCCTACACCATATATTTT. It translates to CASSFEGAYTIYF.

The chain joins TRBV12-3 or TRBV12-4 to TRBJ2-2, with 9 bases identical to TRBD1. J lost 5 bases, V lost 6 bases, and 7 bases had no gene match. The CDR3 spans 15 residues. CDR3: CASSWTGAGTGELFF. The CDR3 bases are TGTGCCAGCAGCTGGACAGGGGCTGGGACCGGGGAGCTGTTTTTT.

The rearrangement joins TRBV7-9 to TRBJ1-5; possible D gene TRBD1, 5 bases. CDR1 and CDR2 (germline): SEHNR, FQNEAQ (reference sequence). Between the trimmed V and J ends, which lost 3 bases and 2 bases, there was a span of 11 bases. The CDR3 is 15 residues long. The CDR3 loop reads CASSFGGIGNQPQHF. The CDR3 DNA is TGTGCCAGCAGCTTTGGGGGGATTGGCAATCAGCCCCAGCATTTT.

The genes are TRBV5-3 and TRBJ1-6; 9 nucleotides line up with TRBD1. TRBV5-3 is an open reading frame whose function is uncertain. Trimming took 8 bases from V and 7 from J; bases not matched to a gene: 10. The CDR3 consists of 15 residues. The CDR3 DNA reads TGTGCCAGCAGCGGCCGGGACAGGGACAATTCACCCCTCCACTTT. Its protein is CASSGRDRDNSPLHF.

The chain is built from TRBV19 and TRBJ1-1; tentatively, D is TRBD1 (6 bases). CDR1 is LNHDA, CDR2 SQIVND, per germline (reference sequence). This CDR3 has 13 residues. With 9 bases removed from V and 1 base from J, the gap between germline ends came to 12 bases. DNA for the CDR3: TGTGCCAGCCGGGGACATCCGAACACTGAAGCTTTCTTT. It encodes CASRGHPNTEAFF.